This TCR beta chain was observed in a study of blood T cell repertoires in COVID-19. Overall study: Samples came from the United States, Italy and Spain, spanning acute and convalescent COVID-19. Sample material is recorded as cDNA or gDNA derived from T cells, B-cell-depleted T cells, or PBMCs.

Per the original methods: Scientists estimated how many nucleated cells there were by amplifying reference gene primers. Assay: immunoSEQ multiplex PCR; the TCRdb copy retains only in-frame clones and omits some. D and trimming were read from the DNA, whereas the V and J calls and clone size are those reported in that table. The sample lists more than 95,000 clones, 88% seen once, with more than 1.5% in the top ten. This CDR3 comprises 14 residues. V lost 1 base, J lost 4 bases, and 11 bases lay in between. Per germline, CDR1 SGHRS and CDR2 YFSETQ. The J gene is TRBJ1-1, the V gene TRBV5-1; tentative D call: TRBD1 (5 bases). The TCR was taken from a human donor in a cohort sampled during active COVID-19. Material: peripheral blood. The CDR3 sequence is CASSLRGSGTEAFF. In nucleotides, the CDR3 is TGCGCCAGCAGCTTGCGGGGGTCTGGCACTGAAGCTTTCTTT.